Listed here is a single TCR beta chain. V was pared by 5 bases and J by 5 bases, with 23 bases between. Germline loops: CDR1 SEHNR, CDR2 FQNEAQ (reference sequence). The CDR3 spans 17 residues. This sample was taken from a study of T-cell reconstitution after alpha-beta-depleted transplantation in children. It was with unique molecular identifiers that the TCRbeta library was prepared. TCRdb reprocessed the PCR reads with MiXCR, giving one entry per CDR3 protein. The data show hundreds of thousands of distinct CDR3 sequences, 10% seen once. The TCR sequence derives from a human donor who donated a stem cell graft to a child with acute myeloid leukemia. The source was PBMCs from the stem cell graft donor, collected from the stem cell graft. The chain links TRBV7-9 to TRBJ2-3; D may be TRBD1 or TRBD2 (7 bases each). Here the CDR3 reads CASSPPRGRESKDTQYF. In DNA form, the CDR3 reads TGTGCCAGCAGCCCCCCGAGGGGGCGGGAGTCTAAAGATACGCAGTATTTT. The full variable domain, rest sourced from reference TRBV7-9 and TRBJ2-3, is DTGVSQNPRHKITKRGQNVTFRCDPISEHNRLYWYRQTLGQGPEFLTYFQNEAQLEKSRLLSDRFSAERPKGSFSTLEIQRTEQGDSAMYLCASSPPRGRESKDTQYFGPGTRLTVL.